This T cell receptor (beta chain) was captured in a study of radiotherapy plus CTLA-4 blockade in lung cancer (dated by TCRdb to 2016 to 2019). The study in broad terms: Objective responses occurred in more than 15% of enrolled patients, and 31% achieved disease control.

The CDR3 holds 15 amino acids from the cysteine to the phenylalanine. Only CDR3 DNA is held: 45 bases, read in frame from base 1. V and J are trimmed by 7 bases and 5 bases, and the gene matches miss 11 bases of the junction. As encoded in the germline V gene, CDR1 is MDHEN while CDR2 is SYDVKM. Study-wide conclusions, independent of this receptor: Early dynamic changes in blood T cell clones, together with increased serum interferon-beta after radiation, were reported as the strongest predictors of response. After treatment with radiotherapy and ipilimumab, TCR clones that originated in tumors expanded in peripheral blood.

The library was produced with the immunoSEQ multiplex PCR assay. This is the immuneACCESS table as TCRdb keeps it, with only in-frame sequences that have V and J called. A part of the clones is gone; compared with another copy, unresolved V genes explain less than half, and the rest is unexplained. This sample holds around 100,000 clones; 70% to 85% were observed only once. The ten top clones hold about 3.5% of the sample. The study tested focal radiation therapy combined with CTLA-4 blockade (ipilimumab) in patients with chemo-refractory metastatic non-small-cell lung cancer. Comment on this clone: Its antigen is unknown. Per-nucleotide qualities are absent, and no much larger clonotype sits a single base away.

The clonotype originates from a human donor with non-small cell lung cancer that progressed on radiotherapy plus ipilimumab. Some clones in this sample may be carry-over from other donors' samples. Here the chain combines TRBV28 and TRBJ2-5; 9 central nucleotides agree with TRBD2. The sequenced sample was peripheral blood, obtained from a patient treated with radiotherapy plus ipilimumab. The DNA sequence is as follows: TGTGCCAGCAAGGTTGCGGGGGGGTCGGATGAGACCCAGTACTTC. This translates into CASKVAGGSDETQYF.